The 30 T cell receptor beta chains in this list originate from one sample, sequenced in a study of shared clonotypes between healthy human individuals. TCRdb keeps only in-frame clones here, not all; method: immunoSEQ multiplex PCR. This sample has about 1 million clones; about 75% occur once, and the top ten carry 1.4% to 1.5%. The sequenced sample consisted of memory CD4+ T cells sorted from blood. Subset specified: CD45RA-negative fraction. These receptors came from a man between 18 and 29 years old in good health.

Here the CDR3 reads CASSNLTGALSSYEQYF. The CDR3 nucleotides are TGTGCCAGCAGCAACCTGACAGGTGCTCTGAGCTCCTACGAGCAGTACTTC. V and J are TRBV2 and TRBJ2-7; TRBD1 is a possible D gene (6 bases). CDR3 size: 17 residues. CDR1 is SNHLY, CDR2 FYNNEI, per germline. Trimming removed 6 bases from V and 0 bases from J, with 21 bases in between.

This chain connects TRBV28 to TRBJ2-5; 11 bases fit TRBD1. The CDR3 extends over 13 amino acids. Germline V CDR1 and CDR2: MDHEN, SYDVKM. Losses at the gene ends were 10 bases for V and 6 bases for J; bases not matched to a gene: 7. As DNA, the CDR3 is TGTGCCACCAGGACAGGGGGCATGCAGACCCAGTACTTC. It is translated as CATRTGGMQTQYF.

The rearrangement links TRBV27 to TRBJ1-1; D gene uncertain. The V gene lost 3 bases and the J gene lost 7 bases, with 15 bases spanning the gap. CDR1 is MNHEY and CDR2 is SMNVEV in the germline V gene (reference sequence). The CDR3 has 14 residues. This CDR3 is CASSFTGTRVEAFF. CDR3 nucleotide sequence: TGTGCCAGCAGTTTTACCGGAACTCGAGTTGAAGCTTTCTTT.

The CDR3 here is CASRNTGSSYNSPLHF. Here the CDR3 DNA reads TGTGCCAGCAGAAACACAGGGAGCTCCTATAATTCACCCCTCCACTTT. V gene TRBV2 combines with J gene TRBJ1-6; D might be TRBD1 (6 bases). Deletions cut 6 bases from V and 0 bases from J, with 12 bases between. The CDR3 extends over 16 amino acids. Germline V CDR1 and CDR2: SNHLY, FYNNEI.

Details on this clone: Other DNA sequences in the same sample also yield this CDR3. The chain employs TRBV18 and TRBJ1-2; perhaps TRBD1 as D (6 bases). The V gene's germline CDR1 is KGHSH and CDR2 LQKENI. CDR3 length: 13 amino acids. Trimming removed 0 bases from V and 5 bases from J, with 7 bases in between. CDR3 residues: CASSPPGGYGYTF. The CDR3 coding sequence is TGTGCCAGCTCACCACCAGGGGGTTATGGCTACACCTTC.

This clone showed up just a few times. The chain has TRBV7-9 and TRBJ1-5; 8 bases fit TRBD1. V was clipped by 5 bases and J by 0 bases; unmatched bases: 3. Germline CDR1 and CDR2: SEHNR and FQNEAQ (reference sequence). This CDR3 is built from 15 residues. For the CDR3, the DNA is TGTGCCAGCAGCGCAGGGGGCAATAGCAATCAGCCCCAGCATTTT. Its translation is CASSAGGNSNQPQHF.

The chain joins TRBV7-3 to TRBJ2-1; D remains ambiguous. Per germline, CDR1 SGHTA and CDR2 FQGTGA. This CDR3 is 12 amino acids long. Trimming removed 5 bases at V and 7 bases at J, with 9 bases between. CDR3: CASSASRNEQFF. The CDR3 nucleotides read TGTGCCAGCAGCGCCTCTAGGAATGAGCAGTTCTTC.

This clone was detected only a few times. The chain joins TRBV5-4 to TRBJ2-3; no reliable D call. This CDR3 contains 14 residues. Germline CDR1 SGHNT, CDR2 YYREEE (reference sequence). V was trimmed by 2 bases and J by 2 bases, leaving 9 bases between them. CDR3 coding DNA: TGTGCCAGCAGCTTTGACCGTAACACAGATACGCAGTATTTT. Its protein is CASSFDRNTDTQYF. Filled out from reference TRBV5-4 and TRBJ2-3, the complete variable domain reads ETGVTQSPTHLIKTRGQQVTLRCSSQSGHNTVSWYQQALGQGPQFIFQYYREEENGRGNFPPRFSGLQFPNYSSELNVNALELDDSALYLCASSFDRNTDTQYFGPGTRLTVL.

In this sample, this clone turned up a few times. The chain uses TRBV5-6 and TRBJ1-3, with D possibly matching TRBD1 (5 bases). Per germline, CDR1 SGHDT and CDR2 YYEEEE. CDR3 length: 15 residues. Between the trimmed V and J ends, which lost 4 bases and 3 bases, there was a span of 14 bases. CDR3 loop: CASSTGPRDGNTIYF. The CDR3 DNA reads as TGTGCCAGCAGCACGGGACCCAGGGATGGAAACACCATATATTTT.

On this clone itself: This specimen includes other DNA sequences encoding the same CDR3. The CDR3 sequence: CASSSGLAGDTQYF. CDR3 nucleotide sequence: TGTGCCAGCAGCTCAGGACTAGCTGGAGATACGCAGTATTTT. V is TRBV7-2 and J is TRBJ2-3; 8 nucleotides line up with TRBD2. J was trimmed by 5 bases and V by 4 bases; bases with no gene match: 5. In germline, CDR1 is SGHTA, CDR2 FQGNSA. The CDR3 extends over 14 amino acids.

This chain links TRBV6-5 with TRBJ2-2, with TRBD2 identical over 7 bases. The germline CDR1 and CDR2 sequences are MNHEY and SVGAGI. The V and J ends lost 7 bases and 5 bases, in that order; junction bases with no gene match: 10. CDR3 length: 15 amino acids. CDR3 protein: CASTPPGGGTGELFF. The CDR3 DNA follows: TGTGCCAGCACTCCCCCTGGGGGGGGAACCGGGGAGCTGTTTTTT.

The chain uses TRBV30 and TRBJ2-5, with 8 nucleotides matching TRBD1. In germline, CDR1 is GTSNPN, CDR2 SVGIG (reference sequence). The CDR3 sequence is 15 residues long. Germline trimming cut 1 base from V and 4 bases from J; bases unmatched to any gene: 8. The CDR3 coding sequence is TGTGCCTGGAGTGATGACGGACAGGGTCGAGAGACCCAGTACTTC. It codes for CAWSDDGQGRETQYF.

J is TRBJ1-2 and V is TRBV30, with D maybe TRBD1 (5 bases). V was pared by 1 base and J by 7 bases, with 13 bases between. The CDR3 runs to 13 residues. CDR1 is GTSNPN and CDR2 is SVGIG in the germline V gene (reference sequence). The CDR3 sequence is CAWSGRRDSGYTF. CDR3 in DNA: TGTGCCTGGAGTGGCCGCAGGGACTCTGGCTACACCTTC.

The CDR3: CASSEEGVLASFSPQYF. The CDR3 DNA reads as TGTGCCAGCAGCGAAGAGGGGGTCCTAGCCTCCTTTAGTCCCCAGTACTTC. This chain uses TRBV7-9 with TRBJ2-5, with D possibly TRBD1 on 6 matching bases. Trimming took off 5 bases at V and 9 bases at J, with 28 bases between the two ends. This CDR3 spans 17 amino acids. The V gene's germline CDR1 is SEHNR and CDR2 FQNEAQ (reference sequence).

This clone was counted a few times. The CDR3 loop reads CASSPSLGGLGEQYF. The CDR3 DNA follows: TGTGCCAGCTCACCATCGTTAGGGGGGCTGGGGGAGCAGTACTTC. The chain links TRBV18 to TRBJ2-7; D tentatively reads TRBD1 or TRBD2 (6 bases each). The CDR3 sequence is 15 residues long. Trimming removed 2 bases at V and 7 bases at J, with 18 bases between. Germline V CDR1 and CDR2: KGHSH, LQKENI.

This chain links TRBV9 with TRBJ2-7; a weak D match, TRBD2 (6 bases). There are 15 residues in the CDR3. Between the trimmed V and J ends, which lost 0 bases and 2 bases, there was a span of 12 bases. CDR1 and CDR2 (germline): SGDLS, YYNGEE. For the CDR3, the DNA is TGTGCCAGCAGCGTAGGAGAGCGGGTCCCCTACGAGCAGTACTTC. Its protein product is CASSVGERVPYEQYF. The full variable domain, completed using reference TRBV9 and TRBJ2-7, is DSGVTQTPKHLITATGQRVTLRCSPRSGDLSVYWYQQSLDQGLQFLIQYYNGEERAKGNILERFSAQQFPDLHSELNLSSLELGDSALYFCASSVGERVPYEQYFGPGTRLTVT.

This clone has only a few counts. The chain carries TRBV4-1 and TRBJ1-1, with 7 bases lining up with TRBD1. V was clipped by 4 bases and J by 3 bases; unmatched bases: 11. The CDR3 has 16 residues. Germline CDR1 and CDR2: MGHRA and YSYEKL. CDR3: CASSPGQFTGDTEAFF. The CDR3 nucleotides are TGCGCCAGCAGCCCGGGCCAATTTACAGGGGACACTGAAGCTTTCTTT.

V usage is TRBV11-2 and J usage is TRBJ1-2, with D possibly TRBD1 on 6 matching bases. Trimming took off 1 base at V and 7 bases at J, with 16 bases between the two ends. Per germline, CDR1 SGHAT and CDR2 FQNNGV. CDR3 size: 15 residues. The CDR3 DNA sequence: TGTGCCAGCAGCTTAGTCCAGGGGTGGGGCTCTGGCTACACCTTC. Translated: CASSLVQGWGSGYTF.

This chain links TRBV4-1 with TRBJ2-4; D not certain. The CDR3 spans 17 residues. V lost 1 base and J lost 5, with 18 bases in between. Germline CDR1 and CDR2: MGHRA and YSYEKL. As DNA, the CDR3 is TGCGCCAGCAGCCAAGGTACGACCGTCTTGTTCCAAAACATTCAGTACTTC. Translation gives CASSQGTTVLFQNIQYF.

This rearrangement joins TRBV5-1 to TRBJ1-3; TRBD1 is a possible D gene (6 bases). V lost 0 bases to trimming and J lost 4 bases, with 11 bases between them. This CDR3 is built from 15 residues. CDR1 is SGHRS, CDR2 YFSETQ, per germline. CDR3 DNA: TGCGCCAGCAGCTTGGAGGGGGTGAGAGGAAACACCATATATTTT. Encoded protein: CASSLEGVRGNTIYF.

The sample holds many counts of this clone. This chain links TRBV19 with TRBJ2-2, with D unclear. This CDR3 region has 15 residues. V lost 3 bases and J lost 2, with 10 bases in between. CDR1 is LNHDA and CDR2 is SQIVND in the germline V gene (reference sequence). CDR3 residues: CASSIPRINTGELFF. The CDR3 coding sequence is TGTGCCAGTAGTATTCCTAGGATCAACACCGGGGAGCTGTTTTTT. Drawing the rest from reference TRBV19 and TRBJ2-2, the complete variable domain is DGGITQSPKYLFRKEGQNVTLSCEQNLNHDAMYWYRQDPGQGLRLIYYSQIVNDFQKGDIAEGYSVSREKKESFPLTVTSAQKNPTAFYLCASSIPRINTGELFFGEGSRLTVL.

The chain has TRBV9 and TRBJ2-7; D unclear. Trimming left V 6 bases short and J 3 bases short, with 16 bases between. This CDR3 is 14 amino acids long. Germline V CDR1 and CDR2: SGDLS, YYNGEE. The CDR3 here is CASTQQRLGYEQYF. Here the CDR3 DNA reads TGTGCCAGCACCCAGCAGAGGCTGGGCTACGAGCAGTACTTC.

The V gene is TRBV7-2, the J gene TRBJ1-2, with no clear D. Germline loops: CDR1 SGHTA, CDR2 FQGNSA. The CDR3 length is 14 residues. Trimming stripped 7 bases from V and 5 bases from J, with 17 bases between. The CDR3 loop reads CASNFIVGAYGYTF. In DNA, the CDR3 is TGTGCCAGCAACTTTATCGTGGGCGCGTATGGCTACACCTTC.

The chain has TRBV11-2 and TRBJ2-2; 9 bases match TRBD1. The CDR3 covers 16 residues. Trimming at V came to 1 base and at J to 5 bases, leaving 5 bases not matched to a gene. Germline V CDR1 and CDR2: SGHAT, FQNNGV. CDR3 sequence: CASSLVGGTGTGELFF. CDR3 in DNA: TGTGCCAGCAGCTTAGTTGGTGGGACAGGGACCGGGGAGCTGTTTTTT.

The rearrangement joins TRBV10-2 to TRBJ1-6; TRBD1 agrees at 7 bases. This CDR3 is 15 amino acids long. The germline gives CDR1 WSHSY, CDR2 SAAADI. The J segment lost 2 bases and the V segment lost 2 bases, leaving 0 bases of the junction unmatched. The CDR3: CASSEGTAYNSPLHF. The CDR3, as DNA: TGCGCCAGCAGTGAGGGGACAGCCTATAATTCACCCCTCCACTTT.

The chain links TRBV7-2 to TRBJ1-5; D is possibly TRBD1 (5 bases). Germline V lookup: CDR1 SGHTA, CDR2 FQGNSA. V lost 2 bases and J 0 bases, leaving 8 bases between the germline ends. The CDR3 contains 15 residues. DNA for the CDR3: TGTGCCAGCAGCTTATTTGGGGGTAGCAATCAGCCCCAGCATTTT. Its protein product is CASSLFGGSNQPQHF.

V and J are TRBV18 and TRBJ1-4, with no clear D. The CDR3 covers 15 residues. Germline V gives CDR1 KGHSH, CDR2 LQKENI. The germline V and J ends were trimmed by 0 bases and 5 bases, with 10 bases remaining between them. CDR3 coding DNA: TGTGCCAGCTCACCACCGTCGATTGGGAATGAAAAACTGTTTTTT. Translation: CASSPPSIGNEKLFF.

This chain uses TRBV10-3 with TRBJ2-3; 9 nucleotides agree with TRBD2. From germline, CDR1 is ENHRY and CDR2 SYGVKD. CDR3 length: 15 amino acids. Losses at the gene ends were 6 bases for V and 2 bases for J; bases not matched to a gene: 6. CDR3 sequence: CAIRQTSGDTDTQYF. The CDR3 DNA reads TGTGCCATCAGGCAGACTAGCGGAGACACAGATACGCAGTATTTT.

To note about this clone: A read error may account for a junction end that differs from germline. V gene TRBV7-2 combines with J gene TRBJ2-1, with D maybe TRBD2 (6 bases). This CDR3 is 14 amino acids long. Germline V gene sequence: CDR1 SGHTA, CDR2 FQGNSA. CDR3 sequence reads: CASSLALAYSEQFF. The CDR3 DNA reads as TGTGCCAGCAGCTTAGCACTAGCCTACAGTGAGCAGTTCTTC. The whole variable domain, filled in from reference TRBV7-2 and TRBJ2-1, reads GAGVSQSPSNKVTEKGKDVELRCDPISGHTALYWYRQSLGQGLEFLIYFQGNSAPDKSGLPSDRFSAERTGGSVSTLTIQRTQQEDSAVYLCASSLALAYSEQFFGPGTRLTVL.

The sample holds a few counts of this clone. The chain is built from TRBV4-1 and TRBJ1-6; no clear D gene. V shed 0 bases and J shed 9 bases, with 9 bases lying between them. CDR3 length: 14 amino acids. CDR1 is MGHRA, CDR2 YSYEKL, per germline. The CDR3 DNA is TGCGCCAGCAGCCAAGACGGCGCAATTTCACCCCTCCACTTT. Protein: CASSQDGAISPLHF.